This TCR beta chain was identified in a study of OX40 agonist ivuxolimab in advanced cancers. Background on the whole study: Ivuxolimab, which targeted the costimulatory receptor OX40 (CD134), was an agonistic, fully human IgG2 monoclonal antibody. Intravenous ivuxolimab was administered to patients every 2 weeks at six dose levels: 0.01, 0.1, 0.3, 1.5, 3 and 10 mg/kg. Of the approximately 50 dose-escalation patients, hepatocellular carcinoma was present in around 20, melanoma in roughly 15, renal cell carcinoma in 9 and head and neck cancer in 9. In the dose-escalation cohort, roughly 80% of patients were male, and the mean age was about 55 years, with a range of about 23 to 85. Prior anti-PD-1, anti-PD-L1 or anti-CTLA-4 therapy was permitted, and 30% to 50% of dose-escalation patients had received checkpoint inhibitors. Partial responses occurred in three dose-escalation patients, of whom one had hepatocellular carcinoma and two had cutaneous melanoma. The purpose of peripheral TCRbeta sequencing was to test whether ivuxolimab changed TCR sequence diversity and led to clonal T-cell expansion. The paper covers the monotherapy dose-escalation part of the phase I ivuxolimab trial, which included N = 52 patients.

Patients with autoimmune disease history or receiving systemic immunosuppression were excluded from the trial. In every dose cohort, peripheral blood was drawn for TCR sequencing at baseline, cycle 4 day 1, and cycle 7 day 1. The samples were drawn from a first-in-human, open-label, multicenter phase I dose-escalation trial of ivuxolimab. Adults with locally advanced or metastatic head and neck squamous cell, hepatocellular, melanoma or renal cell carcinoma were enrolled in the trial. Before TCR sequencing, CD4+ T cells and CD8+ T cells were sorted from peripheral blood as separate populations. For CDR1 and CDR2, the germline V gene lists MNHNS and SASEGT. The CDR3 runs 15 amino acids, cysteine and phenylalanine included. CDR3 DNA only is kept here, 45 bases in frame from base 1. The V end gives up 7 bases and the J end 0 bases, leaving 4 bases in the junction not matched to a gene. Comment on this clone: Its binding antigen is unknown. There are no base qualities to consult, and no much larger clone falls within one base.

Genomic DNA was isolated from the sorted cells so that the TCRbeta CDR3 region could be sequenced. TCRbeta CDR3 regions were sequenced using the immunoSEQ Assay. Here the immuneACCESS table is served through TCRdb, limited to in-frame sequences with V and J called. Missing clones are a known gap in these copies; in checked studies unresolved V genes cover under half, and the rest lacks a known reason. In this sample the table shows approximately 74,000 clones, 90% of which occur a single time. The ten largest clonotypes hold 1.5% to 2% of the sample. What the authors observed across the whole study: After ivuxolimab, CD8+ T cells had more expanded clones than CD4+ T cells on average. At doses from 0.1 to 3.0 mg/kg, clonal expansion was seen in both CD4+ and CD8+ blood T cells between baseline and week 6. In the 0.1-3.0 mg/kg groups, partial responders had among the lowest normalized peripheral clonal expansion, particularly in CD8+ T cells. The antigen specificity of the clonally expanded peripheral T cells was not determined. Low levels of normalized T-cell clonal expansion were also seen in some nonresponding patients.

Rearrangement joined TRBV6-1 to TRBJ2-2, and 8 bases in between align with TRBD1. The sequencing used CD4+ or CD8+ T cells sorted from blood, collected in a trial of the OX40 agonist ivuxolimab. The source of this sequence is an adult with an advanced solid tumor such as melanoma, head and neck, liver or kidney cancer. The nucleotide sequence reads TGTGCCAGCAAGTCACAGGGGGCGAACACCGGGGAGCTGTTTTTT. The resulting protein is CASKSQGANTGELFF.